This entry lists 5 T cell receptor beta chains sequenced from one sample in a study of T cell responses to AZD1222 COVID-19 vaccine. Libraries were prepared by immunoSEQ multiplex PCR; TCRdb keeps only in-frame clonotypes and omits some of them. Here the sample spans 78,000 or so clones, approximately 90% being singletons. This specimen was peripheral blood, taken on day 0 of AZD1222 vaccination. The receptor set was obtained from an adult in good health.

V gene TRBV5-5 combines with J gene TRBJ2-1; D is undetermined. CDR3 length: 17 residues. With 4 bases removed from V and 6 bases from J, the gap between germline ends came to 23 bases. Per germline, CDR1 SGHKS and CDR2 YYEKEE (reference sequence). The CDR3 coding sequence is TGTGCCAGCAGCAGGATCCCGTTATCGGCAGGATTCAATGAGCAGTTCTTC. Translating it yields CASSRIPLSAGFNEQFF.

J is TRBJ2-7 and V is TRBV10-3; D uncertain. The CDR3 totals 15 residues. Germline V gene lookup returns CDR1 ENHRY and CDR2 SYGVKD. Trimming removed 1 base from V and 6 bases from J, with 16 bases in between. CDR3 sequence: CAISEFATVEAEQYF. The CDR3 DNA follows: TGTGCCATCAGTGAGTTCGCAACGGTAGAGGCCGAGCAGTACTTC.

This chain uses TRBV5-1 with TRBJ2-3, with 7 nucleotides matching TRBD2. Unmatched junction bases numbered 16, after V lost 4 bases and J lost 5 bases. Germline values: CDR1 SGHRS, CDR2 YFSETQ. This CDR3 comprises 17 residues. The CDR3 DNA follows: TGCGCCAGCAGCGTCGCCTCAGCGGGAAGGGGTGAAGATACGCAGTATTTT. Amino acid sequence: CASSVASAGRGEDTQYF.

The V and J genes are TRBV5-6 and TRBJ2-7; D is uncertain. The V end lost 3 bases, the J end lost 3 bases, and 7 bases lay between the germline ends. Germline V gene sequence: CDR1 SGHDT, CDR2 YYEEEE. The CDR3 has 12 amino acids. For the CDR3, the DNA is TGTGCCAGCAGCTCAGGATACTACGAGCAGTACTTC. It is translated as CASSSGYYEQYF.

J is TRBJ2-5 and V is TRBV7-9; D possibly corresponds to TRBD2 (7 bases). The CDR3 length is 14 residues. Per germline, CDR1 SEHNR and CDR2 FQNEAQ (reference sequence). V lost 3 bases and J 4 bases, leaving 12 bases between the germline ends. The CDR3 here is CASSFGGGGETQYF. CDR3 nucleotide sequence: TGTGCCAGCAGCTTCGGGGGAGGGGGAGAGACCCAGTACTTC.